This TCR beta chain was profiled in a study of blood T cell repertoires in COVID-19. In the original processing: Amplification with reference gene primers provided the estimates of nucleated cell counts. Profiling relied on immunoSEQ multiplex PCR, and the TCRdb table lists in-frame clones only, not all of them. D and trimming were read from the DNA, whereas the V and J calls and clone size are those reported in that table. Among 150,000 to 170,000 clones listed, under 95% were seen once. CDR1 LNHDA and CDR2 SQIVND come from the germline V gene (reference sequence). The ends were cut back, 3 bases at V and 6 bases at J, with 12 bases in the middle. The CDR3 is 15 residues long.

V gene TRBV19 combines with J gene TRBJ1-6; D ambiguous. The sequence came from a man between 50 and 59 years old with acute or convalescent COVID-19. Sequencing used peripheral blood. CDR3 nucleotide sequence: TGTGCCAGTAGTATGTCCTTGGACTCTAATTCACCCCTCCACTTT. It translates to CASSMSLDSNSPLHF.